The TCR beta chain under discussion was sequenced for a study of blood T cell repertoires in COVID-19. Study context: In each case, the material was cDNA or gDNA derived from T cells, B-cell-depleted T cells, or PBMCs.

Cohort allocation depended upon clinical history that participants reported. This clone was detected ten times or more. Original handling: Amplifying reference gene primers gave estimates of nucleated cell counts. Profiling relied on immunoSEQ multiplex PCR, and the TCRdb table lists in-frame clones only, not all of them. That table furnishes V, J and clone size, whereas the DNA furnished D and trimming. The sample lists 200,000 to 250,000 clones; 75% to 90% were seen once. This CDR3 is 14 amino acids long. Trimming took 5 bases from V and 5 from J, leaving 12 bases between them. Germline V CDR1 and CDR2: MRHNA, SNTAGT.

The source of this sequence is a man between 50 and 59 years old who had been exposed to COVID-19. The source material was PBMCs or T cells enriched from blood (not recorded which). The rearrangement joins TRBV6-4 to TRBJ2-2, with D possibly matching TRBD2 (5 bases). The CDR3 DNA reads as TGTGCCAGCAGTTCCCGATCGGGAACCGGGGAGCTGTTTTTT. Its protein product is CASSSRSGTGELFF.